The rows below give T cell receptor beta chains drawn from one sample of a study of blood T cell repertoires in COVID-19. Assay used: immunoSEQ multiplex PCR; TCRdb lists only in-frame clones, some missing. This table has 150,000 to 200,000 clones, 75% to 90% appearing once. Source material: peripheral blood. The source is a woman of 80 years or more with active or convalescent COVID-19. The CDR3 runs from the conserved cysteine through the conserved F or W. Fields, in order: clone size, CDR3 length, J gene, D gene, V gene, CDR3 DNA, CDR3 protein. A D gene is named only where the DNA matches it firmly. The size field is filled for only some rows; it gives once, few, many or a size class.

size: once
length: 17
J: TRBJ2-7
D: NA
V: TRBV6-1
DNA: TGTGCCAGCAGTGAAGCCCTGGGGGCAGTCTTCTCCTACGAGCAGTACTTC
CDR3: CASSEALGAVFSYEQYF

size: NA
length: 13
J: TRBJ2-7
D: TRBD1
V: TRBV5-1
DNA: TGCGCCAGCAGCCCGACAGGGACCTACGAGCAGTACTTC
CDR3: CASSPTGTYEQYF

size: NA
length: 16
J: TRBJ1-5
D: NA
V: TRBV15
DNA: TGTGCCACCAGCTTCGAAAGGGGGACACAGAATCAGCCCCAGCATTTT
CDR3: CATSFERGTQNQPQHF

size: NA
length: 13
J: TRBJ2-5
D: NA
V: TRBV18
DNA: TGTGCCAGCTCACCACCGCAGGGAGAGACCCAGTACTTC
CDR3: CASSPPQGETQYF

size: few
length: 13
J: TRBJ1-1
D: TRBD1
V: TRBV5-4
DNA: TGTGCCAGCAGCCCAGGACAGGGACGGGGAGCTTTCTTT
CDR3: CASSPGQGRGAFF

size: few
length: 15
J: TRBJ2-3
D: TRBD2
V: TRBV5-4
DNA: TGTGCCAGCAGCCTAGCGGGGGGGGCCACAGATACGCAGTATTTT
CDR3: CASSLAGGATDTQYF

size: NA
length: 11
J: TRBJ2-7
D: NA
V: TRBV28
DNA: TGTGCCAGCAGTTTGCAGGTCGAGCAGTACTTC
CDR3: CASSLQVEQYF

size: NA
length: 19
J: TRBJ2-3
D: TRBD1
V: TRBV7-2
DNA: TGTGCCAGCAGCTTAGTAATTGGGATTGGGACAGGGTTCACAGATACGCAGTATTTT
CDR3: CASSLVIGIGTGFTDTQYF

size: once
length: 16
J: TRBJ2-5
D: TRBD2
V: TRBV3-1/TRBV3-2
DNA: TGTGCCAGCAGCCTGGGACTAGCGGGGAGGGGGGAGACCCAGTACTTC
CDR3: CASSLGLAGRGETQYF

size: many
length: 16
J: TRBJ2-7
D: NA
V: TRBV19
DNA: TGTGCCAGTAGTGTATACAGGGCACAGGGCTCCTACGAGCAGTACTTC
CDR3: CASSVYRAQGSYEQYF

size: few
length: 16
J: TRBJ2-5
D: TRBD1
V: TRBV25-1
DNA: TGTGCCAGCAGTGAAGGACCTGGCAGGGGGCAAGAGACCCAGTACTTC
CDR3: CASSEGPGRGQETQYF

size: NA
length: 15
J: TRBJ2-1
D: TRBD1
V: TRBV3-1/TRBV3-2
DNA: TGTGCCAGCAGCCTCGGGACAGGGTATAGCGGTGAGCAGTTCTTC
CDR3: CASSLGTGYSGEQFF

size: few
length: 15
J: TRBJ1-6
D: NA
V: TRBV6-4
DNA: TGTGCCAGCAGTGACTCTGGAGGAGACAATTCACCCCTCCACTTT
CDR3: CASSDSGGDNSPLHF

size: NA
length: 17
J: TRBJ1-6
D: NA
V: TRBV5-5
DNA: TGTGCCAGCACAAAACTGGGGGCCGCAGGCGGAAATTCACCCCTCCACTTT
CDR3: CASTKLGAAGGNSPLHF

size: NA
length: 17
J: TRBJ1-5
D: NA
V: TRBV12-5
DNA: TGTGCTAGTGGTCGAGGGGGGGCCGGAGGAGGTAATCAGCCCCAGCATTTT
CDR3: CASGRGGAGGGNQPQHF

size: NA
length: 16
J: TRBJ2-2
D: TRBD2
V: TRBV12-5
DNA: TGTGCTAGTGGTTTCGGGCGGGGGGACTTGGCCGGGGAGCTGTTTTTT
CDR3: CASGFGRGDLAGELFF

size: NA
length: 14
J: TRBJ2-7
D: TRBD1
V: TRBV5-1
DNA: TGCGCCAGCAGTAATCAGGGGGCGGGCGACGAGCAGTACTTC
CDR3: CASSNQGAGDEQYF

size: NA
length: 13
J: TRBJ1-1
D: NA
V: TRBV7-9
DNA: TGTGCCAGCAGCTTTGGGACAACTAATGAAGCTTTCTTT
CDR3: CASSFGTTNEAFF

size: NA
length: 16
J: TRBJ1-2
D: NA
V: TRBV5-4
DNA: TGTGCCAGCAGCCCGGACAGACAGGTCCTGAGCTATGGCTACACCTTC
CDR3: CASSPDRQVLSYGYTF

size: NA
length: 16
J: TRBJ2-1
D: TRBD1
V: TRBV4-1
DNA: TGCGCCAGCAGCCAAGATCTTAGGGGGCCCTACAATGAGCAGTTCTTC
CDR3: CASSQDLRGPYNEQFF

size: NA
length: 17
J: TRBJ1-1
D: TRBD1
V: TRBV5-6
DNA: TGTGCCAGCGACCGCGCGGCAGGGGGCGCATTGAACACTGAAGCTTTCTTT
CDR3: CASDRAAGGALNTEAFF

size: NA
length: 13
J: TRBJ2-2
D: NA
V: TRBV6-5
DNA: TGTGCCAGCAGGACAAGGAACACCGGGGAGCTGTTTTTT
CDR3: CASRTRNTGELFF

size: NA
length: 15
J: TRBJ1-5
D: TRBD1
V: TRBV6-2/TRBV6-3
DNA: TGTGCCAGCAGTCCCGACAGGGCGCTGGATCAGCCCCAGCATTTT
CDR3: CASSPDRALDQPQHF

size: NA
length: 13
J: TRBJ2-7
D: NA
V: TRBV18
DNA: TGTGCCAGCTCACCACCACAGGGTCGCGAGCAGTACTTC
CDR3: CASSPPQGREQYF

size: NA
length: 14
J: TRBJ1-4
D: NA
V: TRBV3-1/TRBV3-2
DNA: TGTGCCAGCAGCCAAGGGGGGAGGGGTGAAAAACTGTTTTTT
CDR3: CASSQGGRGEKLFF